These 8 T cell receptor beta chains share one sample of origin, sequenced in a study of PD-L1 blockade in urothelial cancer (TCRdb year 2017). Libraries were prepared through the immunoSEQ multiplex PCR assay. The immuneACCESS repertoire file appears here via TCRdb, limited to in-frame rearrangements. These files lack a portion of the clones; in checked studies, under half of the deficit traces to unresolved V genes, and the cause of the others is not known. The sample yields 80,000 to 130,000 clones; 90% to 95% were counted once. The ten largest clones represent around 0.9% of the sample. The material sequenced was PBMCs, taken around atezolizumab (anti-PD-L1) treatment. The source is a woman older than 75 with urothelial cancer.

This sequence joins TRBV28 and TRBJ1-5; weak D call: TRBD1 (6 bases). This CDR3 is 16 amino acids long. Trimming cost V 6 bases and J 4 bases, with 19 bases left between them. Germline CDR1 reads MDHEN; CDR2 reads SYDVKM. CDR3 sequence reads: CASRSEGWGHNQPQHF. The CDR3, as DNA: TGTGCCAGCAGGTCCGAGGGGTGGGGGCATAATCAGCCCCAGCATTTT.

This CDR3 is CASSRSGTGTAKLFF. The DNA for the CDR3 is TGTGCCAGCAGTAGATCCGGGACAGGGACGGCAAAACTGTTTTTT. The chain is built from TRBV28 and TRBJ1-4; the match to TRBD1 covers 9 bases. The CDR3 consists of 15 residues. The trim removed 5 bases at V and 10 bases at J, leaving 11 bases unmatched. Germline V gives CDR1 MDHEN, CDR2 SYDVKM.

This clone was seen only once. This chain links TRBV25-1 with TRBJ1-1; D may be TRBD1 (6 bases). The CDR3 is 13 amino acids. Per the germline V gene, CDR1 is MGHDK and CDR2 is SYGVNS. Trimming left V 4 bases short and J 6 bases short, with 12 bases between. The CDR3 here is CASSVGEGAEAFF. CDR3 bases: TGTGCCAGCAGTGTGGGGGAGGGGGCTGAAGCTTTCTTT.

The V and J genes are TRBV30 and TRBJ2-1; D is unclear. Looked up from germline, CDR1 is GTSNPN and CDR2 is SVGIG (reference sequence). Trimming removed 0 bases at V and 6 bases at J, with 15 bases between. The CDR3 runs 15 residues. The CDR3 DNA is TGTGCCTGGAGTGTAGGAGCCCTGCCTCTCAATGAGCAGTTCTTC. Translated: CAWSVGALPLNEQFF.

The genes are TRBV29-1 and TRBJ2-7; possible D gene TRBD1, 6 bases. V was pared by 6 bases and J by 1 base, with 13 bases between. CDR3 length: 13 residues. Germline CDR1 is SQVTM and CDR2 is ANQGSEA. CDR3 region: CSVLTGESYEQYF. CDR3 DNA: TGCAGCGTCCTGACAGGAGAATCCTACGAGCAGTACTTC.

This chain uses TRBV9 with TRBJ1-1; D unresolved. Looked up from germline, CDR1 is SGDLS and CDR2 is YYNGEE. There are 14 residues in the CDR3. Trimming left V 0 bases short and J 4 bases short, with 10 bases between. CDR3 coding DNA: TGTGCCAGCAGCGTAGGTGGCGGACTCACTGAAGCTTTCTTT. This codes for CASSVGGGLTEAFF. The full variable domain, with the rest looked up from reference TRBV9 and TRBJ1-1, is DSGVTQTPKHLITATGQRVTLRCSPRSGDLSVYWYQQSLDQGLQFLIQYYNGEERAKGNILERFSAQQFPDLHSELNLSSLELGDSALYFCASSVGGGLTEAFFGQGTRLTVV.

J is TRBJ2-7 and V is TRBV30, with TRBD2 matching over 13 bases. The ends lost 3 bases at V and 9 bases at J; junction bases unmatched: 14. The germline gives CDR1 GTSNPN, CDR2 SVGIG (reference sequence). This CDR3 comprises 16 residues. The CDR3 nucleotides are TGTGCCTGGAGCCAAAGGACTAGCGGGAGAAGGGCTTCGCAGTACTTC. It is translated as CAWSQRTSGRRASQYF.

The genes are TRBV7-9 and TRBJ1-5; TRBD1 aligns across 8 bases. The CDR3 sequence is 16 residues long. V lost 3 bases to trimming and J lost 4 bases; unmatched junction nucleotides: 8. Germline-derived CDR1 and CDR2 are SEHNR and FQNEAQ (reference sequence). CDR3 bases: TGTGCCAGCAGCTTGGGAGGACAGGGTGCGAATCAGCCCCAGCATTTT. It is translated as CASSLGGQGANQPQHF.